A single sample gave rise to the 17 T cell receptor beta chains below, sequenced in a study of cytomegalovirus exposure and HLA in healthy donors. Primers included in the PCR were 60 Vbeta and 13 Jbeta primers. Clones were read by immunoSEQ multiplex PCR, and TCRdb kept only the in-frame ones, dropping some. Among some 120,000 clones listed, approximately 87% were seen once. Sequenced sample: PBMCs. These receptors were taken from a man between 18 and 29 years old in good health and CMV-seropositive.

The chain couples TRBV28 to TRBJ1-5; D remains ambiguous. The CDR3 length is 14 residues. Trimming cost V 8 bases and J 5 bases, with 16 bases left between them. Germline V gene data show CDR1 as MDHEN and CDR2 as SYDVKM. DNA of the CDR3: TGTGCCAGCCGCCGTCTTGCGGAAGATCAGCCCCAGCATTTT. The encoded protein is CASRRLAEDQPQHF.

This clone was seen a few times. This chain links TRBV5-1 with TRBJ2-3; 7 positions agree with TRBD1. The CDR3 extends over 13 amino acids. J was trimmed by 3 bases and V by 3 bases; bases with no gene match: 1. CDR1 and CDR2 from the germline V gene are SGHRS and YFSETQ. CDR3 protein: CASSSGQTDTQYF. CDR3 DNA: TGCGCCAGCAGCTCGGGACAGACAGATACGCAGTATTTT.

The rearrangement joins TRBV13 to TRBJ1-2; 8 nucleotides align to TRBD1. Unmatched junction bases numbered 8, after V lost 5 bases and J lost 6 bases. The CDR3 is 14 amino acids. Per germline, CDR1 PRHDT and CDR2 FYEKMQ (reference sequence). The CDR3 reads CASSPGQGFDGYTF. In DNA form, the CDR3 reads TGTGCCAGCAGCCCAGGACAGGGATTTGATGGCTACACCTTC.

The chain carries TRBV7-7 and TRBJ2-2; TRBD2 aligns across 8 bases. This CDR3 region has 17 residues. The junction had 14 bases not matched to a gene; V was cut back by 5 bases and J by 6 bases. CDR1 is SSHAT and CDR2 is FNYEAQ in the germline V gene (reference sequence). The CDR3 DNA reads as TGTGCCAGCAGCAAAAGCGGGGGCGCCATTTTAGCCGGGGAGCTGTTTTTT. Translating gives CASSKSGGAILAGELFF.

The chain employs TRBV30 and TRBJ1-1; 7 nucleotides align to TRBD1. With V trimmed by 4 bases and J by 2 bases, 7 bases remained unmatched. The CDR3 is made up of 14 amino acids. Germline assignment: CDR1 GTSNPN and CDR2 SVGIG (reference sequence). Here the CDR3 reads CAWKYRDRNTEAFF. In DNA, the CDR3 is TGTGCCTGGAAATACCGGGACAGAAACACTGAAGCTTTCTTT.

The genes are TRBV6-1 and TRBJ1-5, with 9 bases that match TRBD1. The CDR3 covers 19 residues. With 4 bases clipped from V and 0 bases from J, the junction kept 13 bases outside the gene matches. Germline V gives CDR1 MNHNS, CDR2 SASEGT. The CDR3 is CASSAITGTGFFSNQPQHF. The CDR3 DNA sequence: TGTGCCAGCAGTGCCATTACCGGGACAGGGTTTTTTAGCAATCAGCCCCAGCATTTT.

This sequence joins TRBV10-3 and TRBJ1-2; 7 bases match TRBD1. J was trimmed by 5 bases and V by 4 bases; bases with no gene match: 10. CDR3 length equals 15 residues. CDR1 and CDR2 from the germline V gene are ENHRY and SYGVKD. CDR3 DNA: TGTGCCATCAGTGCTGATCCCGGGACAGCTTATGGCTACACCTTC. Protein: CAISADPGTAYGYTF.

The table lists this clone with a few counts. V gene TRBV10-2 combines with J gene TRBJ2-3, with 8 nucleotides matching TRBD1. V was clipped by 0 bases and J by 4 bases; unmatched bases: 9. The CDR3 spans 17 residues. Per germline, CDR1 WSHSY and CDR2 SAAADI. As DNA, the CDR3 is TGCGCCAGCAGTGAGTCGTCGACAGGGGATTTACCAGATACGCAGTATTTT. Its translation is CASSESSTGDLPDTQYF.

The rearrangement uses TRBV5-1 and TRBJ2-7; D is unclear. The V end was cut by 0 bases, the J end by 0 bases, with 10 bases between. This CDR3 comprises 15 residues. Germline CDR1 SGHRS, CDR2 YFSETQ. The CDR3 region is CASSLVTDYSYEQYF. As DNA, the CDR3 is TGCGCCAGCAGCTTGGTTACAGATTACTCCTACGAGCAGTACTTC.

The CDR3 here is CASSSQTGGNDEQYF. The DNA of the CDR3 is TGTGCCAGCAGCAGCCAGACAGGGGGCAACGACGAGCAGTACTTC. The chain joins TRBV7-9 to TRBJ2-7, with 10 bases fitting TRBD1. Trimming cost V 5 bases and J 5 bases; bases outside gene matches: 9. This CDR3 spans 15 amino acids. CDR1 SEHNR and CDR2 FQNEAQ come from the germline V gene (reference sequence).

This rearrangement joins TRBV2 to TRBJ2-1; 10 nucleotides line up with TRBD2. Germline CDR1 is SNHLY and CDR2 is FYNNEI. CDR3 size: 17 residues. The J segment lost 9 bases and the V segment lost 4 bases, leaving 15 bases of the junction unmatched. The CDR3 protein is CASSGISGGSFEGEQFF. The CDR3 DNA follows: TGTGCCAGCAGTGGCATTAGCGGGGGGTCGTTTGAGGGTGAGCAGTTCTTC.

The genes are TRBV27 and TRBJ1-5, with D maybe TRBD1 (5 bases). Germline V CDR1 and CDR2: MNHEY, SMNVEV (reference sequence). The CDR3 spans 16 residues. Trimming removed 1 base from V and 3 bases from J, with 13 bases in between. The CDR3 protein is CASSLLGGRANQPQHF. DNA of the CDR3: TGTGCCAGCAGTTTATTAGGCGGCAGGGCCAATCAGCCCCAGCATTTT.

This clone ranks as medium-sized. V usage is TRBV6-5 and J usage is TRBJ1-1, with TRBD1 as a possible D gene (6 bases). CDR3 size: 15 residues. V was pared by 2 bases and J by 2 bases, with 12 bases between. CDR1 and CDR2 from the germline V gene are MNHEY and SVGAGI. This chain's CDR3 is CASSYAGDTNTEAFF. CDR3 DNA: TGTGCCAGCAGTTACGCCGGGGACACTAACACTGAAGCTTTCTTT.

This chain uses TRBV7-9 with TRBJ2-7; D is uncertain. Germline values: CDR1 SEHNR, CDR2 FQNEAQ (reference sequence). The CDR3 is 15 amino acids. Trimming took 6 bases from V and 5 from J, leaving 20 bases between them. The CDR3 bases are TGTGCCAGCAGTTCCCCTCTGGAGCCTTTTGACGAGCAGTACTTC. This translates into CASSSPLEPFDEQYF.

This clone was detected only once. The CDR3 DNA is TGCGCCAGCAGCTGGGGACAGAGCAACACTGAAGCTTTCTTT. Amino acid sequence: CASSWGQSNTEAFF. The rearrangement uses TRBV5-1 and TRBJ1-1; 7 nucleotides agree with TRBD1. CDR3 length: 14 amino acids. Germline CDR1 reads SGHRS; CDR2 reads YFSETQ. V shed 3 bases, J shed 2 bases, and the junction held 4 bases outside the gene matches.

The chain carries TRBV7-6 and TRBJ2-5; 7 positions agree with TRBD2. Losses at the gene ends were 0 bases for V and 3 bases for J; bases not matched to a gene: 4. Germline values: CDR1 SGHVS, CDR2 FNYEAQ. There are 15 residues in the CDR3. The CDR3, as DNA: TGTGCCAGCAGCTTAGCTGGGAGGGGAAAAGAGACCCAGTACTTC. Its translation is CASSLAGRGKETQYF.

V usage is TRBV7-8 and J usage is TRBJ2-7; no reliable D call. Trimming stripped 5 bases from V and 9 bases from J, with 11 bases between. This CDR3 has 11 residues. Germline V gene data show CDR1 as SGHVS and CDR2 as FQNEAQ. CDR3 in amino acids: CASSDKLVQYF. DNA of the CDR3: TGTGCCAGCAGCGACAAGTTGGTGCAGTACTTC.